These T cell receptor beta chains were read from a single sample in a study of T cell responses to AZD1222 COVID-19 vaccine. Measured with immunoSEQ multiplex PCR; TCRdb has only the in-frame clones, and not every one. The data hold tens of thousands of clones, with around 80% observed a single time. The sample here was peripheral blood, taken 28 days after the second dose of the MenACWY control vaccine. The source is an adult who received the MenACWY meningococcal vaccine as a control. Both conserved end residues are part of each CDR3. The D gene is left open where the match is weak. Rows may omit the clone size; those that give it use once, few, many or a size class.

CDR3	DNA	J	size	V	D
CASSSGTVVSEAFF	TGTGCCAGCAGCTCGGGGACAGTGGTTTCTGAAGCTTTCTTT	TRBJ1-1	once	TRBV5-6	TRBD1
CASKSAATNQPQHF	TGTGCCAGCAAATCGGCAGCGACCAATCAGCCCCAGCATTTT	TRBJ1-5	NA	TRBV2	NA
CASSPHGEETQYF	TGCGCCAGCAGCCCCCACGGGGAGGAGACCCAGTACTTC	TRBJ2-5	once	TRBV5-1	NA
CASSPQEGPRTEAFF	TGTGCCAGCTCACCACAGGAGGGCCCGAGGACTGAAGCTTTCTTT	TRBJ1-1	NA	TRBV18	NA
CASSPWTVESNEQFF	TGCGCCAGCAGCCCCTGGACAGTTGAAAGCAATGAGCAGTTCTTC	TRBJ2-1	NA	TRBV5-1	NA
CASTTGDRAYNEQFF	TGTGCCAGCACTACAGGGGACAGGGCCTACAATGAGCAGTTCTTC	TRBJ2-1	many	TRBV2	TRBD1
CASSPLQGVNTEAFF	TGTGCCAGCAGCCCCCTCCAGGGAGTGAACACTGAAGCTTTCTTT	TRBJ1-1	NA	TRBV5-4	NA
CASTLRAGGADTQYF	TGTGCCAGTACCCTTCGGGCGGGAGGGGCAGATACGCAGTATTTT	TRBJ2-3	NA	TRBV19	TRBD2
CASRDSRDYGYTF	TGTGCCAGCAGGGACAGTCGCGACTATGGCTACACCTTC	TRBJ1-2	once	TRBV7-8	NA
CASSRDGTSTDTQYF	TGTGCCAGCAGTCGGGACGGCACTAGCACAGATACGCAGTATTTT	TRBJ2-3	NA	TRBV2	NA
CASSPQGQPNEKLFF	TGTGCCAGCAGCCCCCAGGGACAGCCTAATGAAAAACTGTTTTTT	TRBJ1-4	NA	TRBV11-2	TRBD1
CASSRQLNTEAFF	TGTGCCAGCAGCCGACAGTTGAACACTGAAGCTTTCTTT	TRBJ1-1	NA	TRBV5-6	NA
CASSLSGVRSDTQYF	TGCGCCAGCAGCTTGTCGGGGGTTAGGTCAGATACGCAGTATTTT	TRBJ2-3	NA	TRBV5-1	NA
CSAGVGYTF	TGCAGCGCAGGGGTTGGCTACACCTTC	TRBJ1-2	NA	TRBV29-1	NA
CSASMDLTDTQYF	TGCAGTGCTAGTATGGACCTCACAGATACGCAGTATTTT	TRBJ2-3	NA	TRBV20-1	NA
CASSLYGTGDTNEKLFF	TGTGCCAGCAGCTTATATGGGACAGGGGACACTAATGAAAAACTGTTTTTT	TRBJ1-4	NA	TRBV7-2	TRBD1
CASSLDSNGYTF	TGCGCCAGCAGCTTGGACAGCAATGGCTACACCTTC	TRBJ1-2	NA	TRBV5-1	NA
CASSGRDRNTGELFF	TGTGCCAGCAGCGGCCGGGACAGGAACACCGGGGAGCTGTTTTTT	TRBJ2-2	NA	TRBV3-1/TRBV3-2	TRBD1
CASSLGPTNSPLHF	TGTGCCAGCAGTTTAGGGCCGACGAATTCACCCCTCCACTTT	TRBJ1-6	NA	TRBV27	NA
CASSLDRVDTGELFF	TGTGCCAGCAGCCTGGACAGGGTTGACACCGGGGAGCTGTTTTTT	TRBJ2-2	NA	TRBV11-2	TRBD1
CASSLLNSAGERNTEAFF	TGTGCCAGCAGCTTATTGAATAGTGCGGGCGAAAGGAACACTGAAGCTTTCTTT	TRBJ1-1	few	TRBV7-8	NA
CASSDSVQLQYF	TGTGCCAGCAGTGATTCAGTCCAACTTCAGTACTTC	TRBJ2-4	NA	TRBV25-1	NA
CASSHPSRQGGTTEAFF	TGTGCCAGCAGCCATCCAAGTCGACAGGGAGGGACCACTGAAGCTTTCTTT	TRBJ1-1	NA	TRBV9	TRBD1
CASQGDSRNQPQHF	TGTGCCAGCCAAGGCGACAGCCGAAATCAGCCCCAGCATTTT	TRBJ1-5	few	TRBV2	NA
CASSGNIGQGNYGYTF	TGTGCCAGCAGTGGTAACATCGGACAGGGGAACTATGGCTACACCTTC	TRBJ1-2	NA	TRBV2	TRBD1
CASSYQTGNTQYF	TGTGCCAGCAGTTACCAAACAGGGAACACGCAGTATTTT	TRBJ2-3	NA	TRBV6-2/TRBV6-3	NA
CASSPEGLANEKLFF	TGTGCCAGCAGCCCCGAGGGGTTGGCTAATGAAAAACTGTTTTTT	TRBJ1-4	few	TRBV9	NA
CASSEDRQSNQPQHF	TGTGCCAGCAGTGAAGATCGGCAGTCCAATCAGCCCCAGCATTTT	TRBJ1-5	NA	TRBV2	NA
CASSSGTGQKRTQYF	TGTGCCAGTAGTTCCGGGACAGGTCAAAAAAGGACCCAGTACTTC	TRBJ2-5	NA	TRBV19	TRBD1
CASSGGGSGGPPDTQYF	TGTGCCAGCAGCGGGGGAGGGAGCGGGGGCCCCCCAGATACGCAGTATTTT	TRBJ2-3	NA	TRBV21-1	NA
CATSENTEAFF	TGTGCCACGTCCGAGAACACTGAAGCTTTCTTT	TRBJ1-1	NA	TRBV6-5	NA
CSVASATEAFF	TGCAGCGTTGCATCCGCCACTGAAGCTTTCTTT	TRBJ1-1	NA	TRBV29-1	NA
CASSWGRELSPLHF	TGTGCCAGTAGTTGGGGTAGAGAACTCTCACCCCTCCACTTT	TRBJ1-6	NA	TRBV19	NA
CASSDTTNYGYTF	TGCGCCAGCAGTGACACTACTAACTATGGCTACACCTTC	TRBJ1-2	once	TRBV5-1	NA
CASSVGPVSTDTQYF	TGTGCCAGCAGCGTAGGTCCAGTGAGCACAGATACGCAGTATTTT	TRBJ2-3	NA	TRBV9	NA
CASSHESTGNTYEQYF	TGTGCCAGCAGCCACGAATCGACAGGGAATACCTACGAGCAGTACTTC	TRBJ2-7	once	TRBV7-2	TRBD1
CASSGGQGGPLHF	TGCGCCAGCAGCGGCGGACAGGGAGGGCCCCTCCACTTT	TRBJ1-6	few	TRBV5-1	TRBD1
CASSRQGPGETQYF	TGTGCCAGCAGCCGACAGGGCCCGGGGGAGACCCAGTACTTC	TRBJ2-5	NA	TRBV6-5	TRBD1
CATSRGWNTQYF	TGTGCCACCAGCAGAGGGTGGAATACGCAGTATTTT	TRBJ2-3	NA	TRBV15	NA